The 10 T cell receptor beta chains listed next were all sequenced from one sample in a study of T cell repertoires in cytomegalovirus infection. These TCRs' antigens remain unknown. Via MiXCR, TCRdb re-called the reads, giving one row per CDR3 protein. In the table there are about 770,000 distinct CDR3 sequences, 25% to 30% of which are singletons. The sequencing here drew on cultured CD8+ T cells from PBMCs, taken from culture after CMV antigen stimulation. Source of these receptors: a human donor in good health (CMV status not recorded). Some clones in this sample may be carry-over from other donors' samples.

V usage is TRBV6-1 and J usage is TRBJ2-4; the match to TRBD2 covers 9 bases. Germline V lookup: CDR1 MNHNS, CDR2 SASEGT. The length of the CDR3 is 15 residues. V lost 6 bases and J lost 1; bases outside the gene matches: 4. The CDR3 DNA reads TGTGCCAGCAGGGTAGCGGGGGTGGCCAAAAACATTCAGTACTTC. It specifies CASRVAGVAKNIQYF.

This clonotype was counted a few times. This chain joins TRBV5-1 and TRBJ1-1; TRBD1 is a possible D gene (6 bases). CDR1 and CDR2 (germline): SGHRS, YFSETQ. This CDR3 is built from 12 residues. Trimming shortened V by 4 bases and J by 5 bases, and 9 bases separated the two germline ends. CDR3 DNA sequence: TGCGCCAGCAGCGGGGGGCAAACTGAAGCTTTCTTT. This sequence encodes CASSGGQTEAFF. Using reference TRBV5-1 and TRBJ1-1 for the parts outside the CDR3, the full variable domain is KAGVTQTPRYLIKTRGQQVTLSCSPISGHRSVSWYQQTPGQGLQFLFEYFSETQRNKGNFPGRFSGRQFSNSRSEMNVSTLELGDSALYLCASSGGQTEAFFGQGTRLTVV.

This clonotype has at least ten counts. The chain is built from TRBV7-9 and TRBJ1-5; TRBD1 aligns across 8 bases. Germline-derived CDR1 and CDR2 are SEHNR and FQNEAQ (reference sequence). The CDR3 totals 14 residues. Trimming removed 2 bases from V and 7 bases from J; junction bases left unmatched: 4. The CDR3 sequence: CASSLPGGGQPQHF. The CDR3, as DNA: TGTGCCAGCAGCTTACCAGGGGGCGGGCAGCCCCAGCATTTT.

The chain joins TRBV19 to TRBJ2-1, with 8 bases fitting TRBD2. Per germline, CDR1 LNHDA and CDR2 SQIVND (reference sequence). Trimming took 5 bases from V and 7 from J; bases not matched to a gene: 7. This CDR3 comprises 14 residues. CDR3 DNA sequence: TGTGCCAGTAGTCCCGCGGGGGGCCAAAATGAGCAGTTCTTC. Translated: CASSPAGGQNEQFF.

This clonotype was counted between two and nine times. The chain carries TRBV10-2 and TRBJ2-7; 7 nucleotides line up with TRBD1. V dropped 7 bases and J dropped 5; count of bases not matched to a gene: 14. The CDR3 loop spans 15 amino acids. Germline-derived CDR1 and CDR2 are WSHSY and SAAADI. The CDR3, as DNA: TGCGCCAGCACCGTCGTGACAGGGAATCTGAACGAGCAGTACTTC. It encodes CASTVVTGNLNEQYF.

This clonotype has a count of ten or more. The chain carries TRBV7-2 and TRBJ1-2; D possibly corresponds to TRBD1 (5 bases). CDR1 and CDR2 (germline): SGHTA, FQGNSA. The V gene lost 6 bases and the J gene lost 0 bases, with 8 bases spanning the gap. The CDR3 length is 13 residues. The CDR3 here is CASSRTTNYGYTF. In nucleotides, the CDR3 is TGTGCCAGCAGTCGGACAACTAACTATGGCTACACCTTC.

For this clonotype: Possible read error: a much larger clone is one base away. The chain joins TRBV7-6 to TRBJ2-3; TRBD2 agrees at 11 bases. Germline lookup yields CDR1 SGHVS and CDR2 FNYEAQ. Trimming at V came to 5 bases and at J to 3 bases, leaving 13 bases not matched to a gene. The CDR3 loop spans 18 amino acids. The CDR3 loop is CASSTSGGTSGPTDTQYF. As DNA, the CDR3 is TGTGCCAGCAGCACAAGCGGGGGGACTAGCGGACCAACAGATACGCAGTATTTT.

In its sample, this clonotype was seen many times. V and J are TRBV2 and TRBJ2-2; D is undetermined. The CDR3 spans 14 residues. V dropped 7 bases and J dropped 0 bases, with 9 bases sitting between them. Germline V CDR1 and CDR2: SNHLY, FYNNEI. As DNA, the CDR3 is TGTGCCAGCAAGACTGATGCGAACACCGGGGAGCTGTTTTTT. This translates into CASKTDANTGELFF.

In its sample, this clonotype was seen a few times. J is TRBJ2-7 and V is TRBV11-3; 9 nucleotides match TRBD1. Germline CDR1 reads SGHNT; CDR2 reads YENEEA. With 5 bases clipped from V and 5 bases from J, the junction kept 7 bases outside the gene matches. The CDR3 runs to 14 residues. The CDR3 region is CASSPGQGYDEQYF. CDR3 bases: TGTGCCAGCAGCCCGGGACAGGGTTATGACGAGCAGTACTTC.

With respect to this clonotype: Its ends do not fully match the called genes, so a read error is possible. The CDR3 region is CACLATTNEKPFF. The CDR3 bases are TGTGCCTGTCTAGCAACAACTAATGAAAAACCGTTTTTT. V and J are TRBV19 and TRBJ1-4; D is unclear. CDR1 is LNHDA, CDR2 SQIVND, per germline (reference sequence). The CDR3 loop spans 13 amino acids.